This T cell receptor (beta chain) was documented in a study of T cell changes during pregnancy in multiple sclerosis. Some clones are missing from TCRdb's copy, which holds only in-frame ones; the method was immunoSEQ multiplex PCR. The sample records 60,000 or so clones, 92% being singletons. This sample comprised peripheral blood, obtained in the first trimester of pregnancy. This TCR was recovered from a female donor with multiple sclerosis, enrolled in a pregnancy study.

DNA of the CDR3: TGTGCCAGCAGCCCGGGGACTGCTTATGGCTACACCTTC. Translating gives CASSPGTAYGYTF. V is TRBV5-6 and J is TRBJ1-2; a weak D match, TRBD1 (5 bases). The CDR3 loop spans 13 amino acids. Germline V lookup: CDR1 SGHDT, CDR2 YYEEEE. Trimming pared 4 bases from V and 5 bases from J, leaving 12 bases between.